A single sample is the source of the 14 T cell receptor beta chains below, sequenced in a study of persistence of HIV-infected CD4 T cells (TCRdb year 2020). These receptors have no identified antigens. The immunoSEQ hsTCRB assay version 4, run in survey mode, was used to sequence TCRbeta repertoires from genomic DNA. TCRdb took this table from immuneACCESS and kept in-frame rearrangements with V and J called. Such tables lack part of the clones; where checked against another copy, unresolved V genes explain under half of the gap, and the rest is unexplained. The sample includes roughly 20,000 clones, with around three quarters observed a single time. The ten top clones hold roughly 6.4% of the sample. In the paper's terms, the treatment or condition label means: suppressive antiretroviral therapy. Lysates of CMV-infected fibroblasts at approximately 9.6 ug/mL were used to stimulate the cells. Responding CD4+ T cells were sorted on the basis of upregulation of both CD40 ligand and CD69.

The specimen comprised CD4+ T cells sorted from PBMCs after roughly 18-hour stimulation, sampled from a patient who received antiretroviral therapy. The label giving this sample's cell subset or site can be read as: CD40L+CD69+ CD4 T cells responding to CMV lysate. These receptors were taken from an adult man with HIV who was CMV-seropositive.

This chain links TRBV27 with TRBJ1-2, with D uncertain. The V end was cut by 2 bases, the J end by 2 bases, with 15 bases between. CDR1 and CDR2 (germline): MNHEY, SMNVEV (reference sequence). The CDR3 is made up of 16 amino acids. CDR3 DNA sequence: TGTGCCAGCAGTTTAACCCGTAGGACGGACAACTATGGCTACACCTTC. Protein sequence: CASSLTRRTDNYGYTF.

This clone has a single count. The chain employs TRBV19 and TRBJ2-3; 7 bases line up with TRBD1. The J segment lost 0 bases and the V segment lost 6 bases, leaving 18 bases of the junction unmatched. The CDR3 contains 19 residues. The V gene's germline CDR1 is LNHDA and CDR2 SQIVND (reference sequence). The DNA of the CDR3 is TGTGCCAGTAGAAGCAGTAGGCAGGGGGAAGGAAGGAGCACAGATACGCAGTATTTT. Its protein product is CASRSSRQGEGRSTDTQYF.

The CDR3 DNA is TGTGCCAGCAGCCAAGCAGATAATCAGCCCCAGCATTTT. Protein sequence: CASSQADNQPQHF. The chain combines TRBV16 with TRBJ1-5; D ambiguous. Trimming took 2 bases from V and 4 from J, leaving 6 bases between them. CDR1 and CDR2 (germline): KGHSY, FQNENV. The CDR3 is made up of 13 amino acids.

This rearrangement joins TRBV6-5 to TRBJ2-1; TRBD2 aligns across 7 bases. The CDR3 loop spans 14 amino acids. Losses at the gene ends were 0 bases for V and 6 bases for J; bases not matched to a gene: 2. The germline V gene encodes CDR1 MNHEY and CDR2 SVGAGI. CDR3 sequence (DNA): TGTGCCAGCAGTTACTCCGGGAGGAGCAATGAGCAGTTCTTC. This sequence encodes CASSYSGRSNEQFF.

This chain links TRBV5-1 with TRBJ1-4; a possible D gene is TRBD1 (5 bases). V lost 0 bases to trimming and J lost 7 bases, with 13 bases between them. Germline assignment: CDR1 SGHRS and CDR2 YFSETQ. The CDR3 length is 15 residues. The CDR3: CASSLEGRVTEKLFF. The CDR3, as DNA: TGCGCCAGCAGCTTGGAAGGCAGGGTTACTGAAAAACTGTTTTTT.

The V call is TRBV6-5, the J call TRBJ2-3; tentatively, D is TRBD2 (7 bases). The germline gives CDR1 MNHEY, CDR2 SVGAGI. The V gene lost 8 bases and the J gene lost 3 bases, with 9 bases spanning the gap. CDR3 size: 12 residues. CDR3 sequence reads: CASGGATDTQYF. The CDR3 nucleotides are TGTGCCAGCGGGGGGGCTACAGATACGCAGTATTTT.

CDR3 residues: CASSGQPPSPNEQFF. The CDR3 bases are TGCGCCAGCAGTGGGCAACCACCCTCCCCTAATGAGCAGTTCTTC. The chain is built from TRBV10-2 and TRBJ2-1; no clear D. Germline CDR1 is WSHSY and CDR2 is SAAADI. The CDR3 loop spans 15 amino acids. Trimming took 4 bases from V and 7 from J, leaving 17 bases between them.

The V gene is TRBV3-1 (or the pseudogene TRBV3-2), the J gene TRBJ2-3; 10 bases are a match to TRBD2. Looked up from germline, CDR1 is LGHDT and CDR2 is YNNKEL (reference sequence). The V gene end was trimmed by 1 base and the J gene end by 7 bases; junction bases not matched to a gene: 5. This CDR3 is built from 15 residues. DNA of the CDR3: TGTGCCAGCAGCCAAGGAAGCGGGGGGGCGAATACGCAGTATTTT. This encodes CASSQGSGGANTQYF.

The rearrangement links TRBV7-6 to TRBJ1-1, with D unclear. With 2 bases removed from V and 1 base from J, the gap between germline ends came to 5 bases. CDR1 and CDR2 (germline): SGHVS, FNYEAQ. The CDR3 extends over 13 amino acids. The CDR3 protein is CASSLLENTEAFF. The CDR3 DNA reads TGTGCCAGCAGCTTATTGGAGAACACTGAAGCTTTCTTT.

The chain links TRBV12-5 to TRBJ2-1; no clear D gene. Germline V gene sequence: CDR1 LGHNT, CDR2 FRNRAP. This CDR3 has 18 residues. With 0 bases removed from V and 6 bases from J, the gap between germline ends came to 21 bases. CDR3 loop: CASGLVNDGRTISNEQFF. The DNA for the CDR3 is TGTGCTAGTGGTTTGGTAAATGATGGACGGACGATTAGCAATGAGCAGTTCTTC.

The chain links TRBV9 to TRBJ1-1; D is uncertain. The CDR3 contains 16 residues. Trimming stripped 4 bases from V and 8 bases from J, with 24 bases between. From germline, CDR1 is SGDLS and CDR2 YYNGEE. The CDR3 loop is CASSPSTRVISGEAFF. The CDR3 nucleotides are TGTGCCAGCAGCCCTTCGACCCGGGTAATAAGCGGAGAAGCTTTCTTT.

The rearrangement uses TRBV5-4 and TRBJ1-1; D uncertain. CDR3 length: 13 residues. Germline V gives CDR1 SGHNT, CDR2 YYREEE (reference sequence). V was shortened by 4 bases and J by 1 base, with 8 bases between the two germline ends. The CDR3 DNA is TGTGCCAGCAGCGTGGACCAGAACACTGAAGCTTTCTTT. It translates to CASSVDQNTEAFF.

The chain recombines TRBV7-6 with TRBJ2-3, with TRBD2 matching over 12 bases. The CDR3 sequence is 16 residues long. Germline V gene sequence: CDR1 SGHVS, CDR2 FNYEAQ. Unmatched junction bases numbered 1, after V lost 3 bases and J lost 0 bases. CDR3 nucleotide sequence: TGTGCCAGCAGCTTTGGGACTAGCGGGAGCACAGATACGCAGTATTTT. Translated, it gives CASSFGTSGSTDTQYF.

The rearrangement joins TRBV10-3 to TRBJ2-3; D may match TRBD1 or TRBD2 (5 bases each). CDR3 length equals 14 residues. Between the trimmed V and J ends, which lost 7 bases and 0 bases, there was a span of 11 bases. Germline CDR1 reads ENHRY; CDR2 reads SYGVKD. In DNA, the CDR3 is TGTGCCATCAACCGGGACGGAAGCACAGATACGCAGTATTTT. Translation: CAINRDGSTDTQYF.